A single sample gave rise to the 16 T cell receptor beta chains below, sequenced in a study of early T cells in non-severe SARS-CoV-2 infection. In TCRdb, the 5' RACE reads were re-called with MiXCR into one record per CDR3 protein. The table has 50,000 to 65,000 distinct CDR3 sequences, approximately 14% seen once. The sample consisted of whole blood. The receptors derive from an adult who was a healthcare worker with PCR-confirmed SARS-CoV-2 infection or an uninfected control (not recorded which).

The chain joins TRBV21-1 to TRBJ2-7. TRBV21-1 is termed a pseudogene. This CDR3 has 11 residues. DNA of the CDR3: TGTGCCAGCAGCAAGAGGAACGAGCAGTACTTC. Its protein is CASSKRNEQYF.

V usage is TRBV2 and J usage is TRBJ1-2; D call uncertain. The ends were cut back, 5 bases at V and 2 bases at J, with 6 bases in the middle. The germline V gene has CDR1 SNHLY and CDR2 FYNNEI. CDR3 length: 12 residues. CDR3 amino acids: CASSLRNYGYTF. The CDR3 DNA is TGTGCCAGCAGTCTCAGGAACTATGGCTACACCTTC.

V is TRBV5-1 and J is TRBJ1-5, with no clear D. The CDR3 has 13 residues. Looked up from germline, CDR1 is SGHRS and CDR2 is YFSETQ. V was shortened by 7 bases and J by 0 bases, with 8 bases between the two germline ends. This CDR3 reads CASGSLSNQPQHF. Written as DNA, the CDR3 is TGCGCCAGCGGCTCGCTTAGCAATCAGCCCCAGCATTTT.

In its sample, this clonotype was seen many times. The V gene is TRBV14, the J gene TRBJ1-1; D uncertain. The germline CDR1 and CDR2 sequences are SGHDN and FVKESK. The CDR3 is 15 residues long. Deletions cut 0 bases from V and 0 bases from J, with 8 bases between. This chain's CDR3 is CASSQERVMNTEAFF. CDR3 nucleotides: TGTGCCAGCAGCCAAGAACGAGTTATGAACACTGAAGCTTTCTTT.

V usage is TRBV7-2 and J usage is TRBJ1-3; maybe TRBD1 (6 bases). The CDR3 consists of 15 residues. CDR1 and CDR2 from the germline V gene are SGHTA and FQGNSA. Trimming took 5 bases from V and 1 from J, leaving 12 bases between them. In DNA, the CDR3 is TGTGCCAGCAGCATACAGGGAGGGTCTGGAAACACCATATATTTT. It yields the protein CASSIQGGSGNTIYF.

This clonotype was observed a handful of times. The rearrangement uses TRBV11-2 and TRBJ2-1; TRBD2 matches 7 bases. The CDR3 runs 15 residues. Germline trimming cut 2 bases from V and 7 bases from J; bases unmatched to any gene: 8. Germline V gene data show CDR1 as SGHAT and CDR2 as FQNNGV. The CDR3: CASSLSASGTNEQFF. The CDR3 DNA follows: TGTGCCAGCAGCTTATCGGCTAGCGGAACAAATGAGCAGTTCTTC.

In its sample, this clonotype was seen a few times. The chain recombines TRBV20-1 with TRBJ2-7, with a weak D call TRBD2 (5 bases). This CDR3 is 14 amino acids long. V shed 5 bases and J shed 3 bases, with 17 bases lying between them. The germline CDR1 and CDR2 sequences are DFQATT and SNEGSKA (reference sequence). The CDR3 DNA reads as TGCAGTGCTGCCCCCTTCGACGGAGGCTACGAGCAGTACTTC. It translates to CSAAPFDGGYEQYF.

This clonotype was seen many times. Written as DNA, the CDR3 is TGCAGCGGAATCGGGGTAAACTATGGCTACACCTTC. This encodes CSGIGVNYGYTF. The chain combines TRBV29-1 with TRBJ1-2; D is unresolved. CDR1 and CDR2 (germline): SQVTM, ANQGSEA. The ends were cut back, 7 bases at V and 2 bases at J, with 11 bases in the middle. This CDR3 has 12 amino acids.

The chain recombines TRBV18 with TRBJ2-5, with 7 bases identical to TRBD1. The CDR3 covers 16 residues. CDR1 is KGHSH and CDR2 is LQKENI in the germline V gene. With 0 bases clipped from V and 2 bases from J, the junction kept 6 bases outside the gene matches. This chain's CDR3 is CASSPPWSGGQETQYF. CDR3 DNA sequence: TGTGCCAGCTCACCACCTTGGTCAGGGGGACAAGAGACCCAGTACTTC. The full variable domain, in which reference TRBV18 and TRBJ2-5 provide the parts outside the CDR3, is NAGVMQNPRHLVRRRGQEARLRCSPMKGHSHVYWYRQLPEEGLKFMVYLQKENIIDESGMPKERFSAEFPKEGPSILRIQQVVRGDSAAYFCASSPPWSGGQETQYFGPGTRLLVL.

There are a few counts of this clonotype. This chain links TRBV7-9 with TRBJ2-7; 9 bases agree with TRBD2. CDR3 length: 14 residues. CDR1 is SEHNR and CDR2 is FQNEAQ in the germline V gene (reference sequence). V lost 5 bases, J lost 2 bases, and 4 bases stayed unmatched. CDR3 DNA: TGTGCCAGCAGCCGAGCGGGGGGCACCTACGAGCAGTACTTC. Protein sequence: CASSRAGGTYEQYF.

This clonotype was observed a handful of times. DNA for the CDR3: TGTGCCAGCAGTCCCGGGGCGGCCATCCAAGAGACCCAGTACTTC. Protein product: CASSPGAAIQETQYF. The genes are TRBV6-2 or TRBV6-3 and TRBJ2-5; D tentatively fits TRBD1 or TRBD2 (5 bases each). V shed 5 bases and J shed 1 base, with 14 bases lying between them. This CDR3 contains 15 residues. Germline V gene lookup returns CDR1 MNHEY and CDR2 SVGEGT.

There are a few counts of this clonotype. The chain couples TRBV6-1 to TRBJ2-5; possibly TRBD1 for D (5 bases). Germline loops: CDR1 MNHNS, CDR2 SASEGT. Between the trimmed V and J ends, which lost 3 bases and 3 bases, there was a span of 17 bases. This CDR3 spans 16 amino acids. The chain's CDR3 is CASSDGFRQGKETQYF. Written as DNA, the CDR3 is TGTGCCAGCAGTGACGGCTTTCGGCAGGGAAAAGAGACCCAGTACTTC.

This clonotype was detected many times. The rearrangement links TRBV4-2 to TRBJ1-4; D remains unclear. The CDR3 has 16 amino acids. Germline assignment: CDR1 LGHNA and CDR2 YNFKEQ. Trimming took off 0 bases at V and 5 bases at J, with 13 bases between the two ends. CDR3 protein: CASSQDLPDGNEKLFF. CDR3 nucleotide sequence: TGTGCCAGCAGCCAAGATCTGCCGGACGGAAATGAAAAACTGTTTTTT.

The sample holds a few counts of this clonotype. The chain couples TRBV4-3 to TRBJ1-1; TRBD1 aligns across 7 bases. V was clipped by 4 bases and J by 0 bases; unmatched bases: 8. Germline CDR1 and CDR2: LGHNA and YSLEER. The CDR3 spans 16 residues. In DNA, the CDR3 is TGCGCCAGCAGCCCGTCGACAGGGTCCCTGAACACTGAAGCTTTCTTT. Translating it yields CASSPSTGSLNTEAFF.

This clonotype was seen a few times. The genes are TRBV29-1 and TRBJ2-1; the D is unclear. CDR1 is SQVTM, CDR2 ANQGSEA, per germline. The V end lost 1 base, the J end lost 2 bases, and 9 bases lay between the germline ends. CDR3 length equals 14 residues. The CDR3 spells CSVEGRETYNEQFF. CDR3 nucleotides: TGCAGCGTTGAAGGCAGAGAGACCTACAATGAGCAGTTCTTC.

The rearrangement uses TRBV2 and TRBJ2-1; TRBD2 matches 9 bases. Germline CDR1 and CDR2: SNHLY and FYNNEI. This CDR3 region has 15 residues. V dropped 8 bases and J dropped 6; count of bases not matched to a gene: 11. The CDR3 sequence: CASLAVAGDVNEQFF. In DNA, the CDR3 is TGTGCCAGCCTCGCCGTAGCGGGGGACGTCAATGAGCAGTTCTTC. The whole variable domain, remainder taken from reference TRBV2 and TRBJ2-1, is EPEVTQTPSHQVTQMGQEVILRCVPISNHLYFYWYRQILGQKVEFLVSFYNNEISEKSEIFDDQFSVERPDGSNFTLKIRSTKLEDSAMYFCASLAVAGDVNEQFFGPGTRLTVL.